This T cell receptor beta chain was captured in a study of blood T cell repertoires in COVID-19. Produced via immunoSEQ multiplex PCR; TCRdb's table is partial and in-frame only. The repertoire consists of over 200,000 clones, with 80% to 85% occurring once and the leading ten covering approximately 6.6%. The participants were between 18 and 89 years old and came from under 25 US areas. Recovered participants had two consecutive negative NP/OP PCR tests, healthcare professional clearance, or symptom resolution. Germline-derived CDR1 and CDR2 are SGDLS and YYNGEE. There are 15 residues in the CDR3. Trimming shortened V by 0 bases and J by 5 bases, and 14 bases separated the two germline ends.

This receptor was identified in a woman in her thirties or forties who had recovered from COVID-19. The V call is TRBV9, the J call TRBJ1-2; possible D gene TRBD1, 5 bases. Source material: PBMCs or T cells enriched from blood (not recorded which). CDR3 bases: TGTGCCAGCAGCGTAGCCGCCCAAGACAGATATGGCTACACCTTC. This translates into CASSVAAQDRYGYTF.